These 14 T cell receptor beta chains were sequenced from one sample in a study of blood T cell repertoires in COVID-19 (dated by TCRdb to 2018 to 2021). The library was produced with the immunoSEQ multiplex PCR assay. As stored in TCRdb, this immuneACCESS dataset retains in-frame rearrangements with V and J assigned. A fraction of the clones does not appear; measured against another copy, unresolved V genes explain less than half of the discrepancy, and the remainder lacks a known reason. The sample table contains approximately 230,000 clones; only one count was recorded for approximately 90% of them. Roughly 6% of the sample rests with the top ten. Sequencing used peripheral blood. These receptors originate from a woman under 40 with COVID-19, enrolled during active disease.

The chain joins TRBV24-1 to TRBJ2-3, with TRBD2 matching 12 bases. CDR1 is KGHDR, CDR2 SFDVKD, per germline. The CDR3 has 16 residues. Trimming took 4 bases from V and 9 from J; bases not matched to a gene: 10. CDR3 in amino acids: CATSEASGGAGKTQYF. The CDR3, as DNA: TGTGCCACCAGTGAGGCTAGCGGGGGGGCTGGCAAGACGCAGTATTTT.

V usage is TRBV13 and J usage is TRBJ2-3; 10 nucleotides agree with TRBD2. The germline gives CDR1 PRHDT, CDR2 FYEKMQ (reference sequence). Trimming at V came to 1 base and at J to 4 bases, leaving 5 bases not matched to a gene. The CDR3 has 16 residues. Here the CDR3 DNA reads TGTGCCAGCAGCTTAGACGCTAGCGGGGGCTCAGATACGCAGTATTTT. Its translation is CASSLDASGGSDTQYF.

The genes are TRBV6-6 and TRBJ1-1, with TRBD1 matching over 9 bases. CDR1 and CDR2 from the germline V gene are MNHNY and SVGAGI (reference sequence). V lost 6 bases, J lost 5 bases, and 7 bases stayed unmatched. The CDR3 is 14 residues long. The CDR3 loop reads CASSAQDRGTEAFF. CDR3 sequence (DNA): TGTGCCAGCAGCGCTCAGGACAGGGGAACTGAAGCTTTCTTT.

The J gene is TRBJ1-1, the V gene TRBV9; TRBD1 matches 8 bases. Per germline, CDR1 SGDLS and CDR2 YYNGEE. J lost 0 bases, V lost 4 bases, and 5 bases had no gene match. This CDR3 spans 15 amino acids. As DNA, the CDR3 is TGTGCCAGCAGCTATAGGGACAGGATGAACACTGAAGCTTTCTTT. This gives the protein CASSYRDRMNTEAFF.

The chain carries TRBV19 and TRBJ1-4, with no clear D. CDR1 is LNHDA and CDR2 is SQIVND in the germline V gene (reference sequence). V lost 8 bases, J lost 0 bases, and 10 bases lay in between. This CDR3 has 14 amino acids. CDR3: CASCPRATNEKLFF. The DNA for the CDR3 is TGTGCCAGTTGTCCACGAGCAACTAATGAAAAACTGTTTTTT.

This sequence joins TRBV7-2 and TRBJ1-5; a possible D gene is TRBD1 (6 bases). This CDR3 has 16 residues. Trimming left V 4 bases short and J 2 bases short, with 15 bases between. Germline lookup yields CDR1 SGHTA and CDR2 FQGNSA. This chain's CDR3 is CASSSRRGAGNQPQHF. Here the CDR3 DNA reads TGTGCCAGCAGCTCGAGACGGGGGGCCGGCAATCAGCCCCAGCATTTT.

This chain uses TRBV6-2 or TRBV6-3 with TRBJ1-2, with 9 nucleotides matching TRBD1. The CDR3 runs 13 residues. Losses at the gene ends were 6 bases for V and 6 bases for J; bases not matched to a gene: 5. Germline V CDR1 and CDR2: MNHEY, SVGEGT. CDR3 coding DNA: TGTGCCAGCAGCCCGGGACAGGGAAATGGCTACACCTTC. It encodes CASSPGQGNGYTF.

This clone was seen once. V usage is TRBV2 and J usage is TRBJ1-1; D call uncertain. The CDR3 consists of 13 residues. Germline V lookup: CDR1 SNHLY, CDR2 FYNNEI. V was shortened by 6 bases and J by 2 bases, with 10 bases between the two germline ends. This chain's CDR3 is CASSLTGNTEAFF. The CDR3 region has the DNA TGTGCCAGCAGCTTGACTGGCAACACTGAAGCTTTCTTT.

The CDR3 is CATSRDGVDRDYEQFF. CDR3 bases: TGTGCCACCAGCAGAGATGGGGTTGATAGGGACTATGAGCAGTTCTTC. This chain joins TRBV15 and TRBJ2-1; D is possibly TRBD2 (6 bases). Looked up from germline, CDR1 is LNHNV and CDR2 is YYDKDF (reference sequence). V was trimmed by 0 bases and J by 8 bases, leaving 17 bases between them. The CDR3 extends over 16 amino acids. Combining the CDR3 with reference TRBV15 and TRBJ2-1 gives the whole variable domain DAMVIQNPRYQVTQFGKPVTLSCSQTLNHNVMYWYQQKSSQAPKLLFHYYDKDFNNEADTPDNFQSRRPNTSFCFLDIRSPGLGDTAMYLCATSRDGVDRDYEQFFGPGTRLTVL.

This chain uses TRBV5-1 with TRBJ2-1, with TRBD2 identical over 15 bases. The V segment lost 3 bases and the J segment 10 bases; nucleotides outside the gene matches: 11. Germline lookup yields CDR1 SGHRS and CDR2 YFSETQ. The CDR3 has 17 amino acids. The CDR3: CASSSEGLAGGNTEQFF. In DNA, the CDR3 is TGCGCCAGCAGCTCAGAAGGACTAGCGGGGGGGAACACGGAGCAGTTCTTC.

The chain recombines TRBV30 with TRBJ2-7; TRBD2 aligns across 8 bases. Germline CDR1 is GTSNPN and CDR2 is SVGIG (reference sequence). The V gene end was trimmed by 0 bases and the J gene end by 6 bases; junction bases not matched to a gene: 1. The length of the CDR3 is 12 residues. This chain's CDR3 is CAWSVGRGEQYV. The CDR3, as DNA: TGTGCCTGGAGTGTCGGGAGGGGCGAGCAGTACGTC.

In DNA, the CDR3 is TGCAGCGTCGGGGGACTAGCGGAAGAGACCCAGTACTTC. Protein sequence: CSVGGLAEETQYF. This sequence joins TRBV29-1 and TRBJ2-5; TRBD2 matches 11 bases. The germline CDR1 and CDR2 sequences are SQVTM and ANQGSEA. CDR3 size: 13 residues. Trimming took 6 bases from V and 3 from J; bases not matched to a gene: 3.

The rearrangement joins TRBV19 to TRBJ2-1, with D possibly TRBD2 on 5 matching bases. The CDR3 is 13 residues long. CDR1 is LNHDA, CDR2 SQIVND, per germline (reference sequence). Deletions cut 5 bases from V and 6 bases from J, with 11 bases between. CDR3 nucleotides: TGTGCCAGTAGTGCACGGGATCTCAATGAGCAGTTCTTC. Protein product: CASSARDLNEQFF.

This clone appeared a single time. The chain's CDR3 is CASSPAQGRDTQYF. The CDR3 DNA sequence: TGTGCCAGCAGCCCCGCACAGGGCCGGGATACGCAGTATTTT. The chain couples TRBV7-2 to TRBJ2-3; D is possibly TRBD1 (6 bases). The CDR3 loop spans 14 amino acids. CDR1 is SGHTA and CDR2 is FQGNSA in the germline V gene. V shed 5 bases and J shed 6 bases, with 15 bases lying between them.